This T cell receptor (beta chain) was recorded in a study of CXCR3-negative and CXCR3-positive naive CD8 T cells (dated by TCRdb to the late 2010s). About the full investigation: In total, approximately 130 million TRB reads were obtained, or roughly 1.5 +/- 0.3 million reads per library. Diversity and physicochemical repertoire analyses covered 11 donors pooled from two independent experiments. Naive subsets from 5 or 6 donors and memory cells from 3 donors were included in the TRBV-TRBJ cluster analysis. On the study overall, not on this receptor specifically: Similar TRBV-TRBJ usage was shown by naive CXCR3-negative and CXCR3-positive cells from the same donor, whereas distinct patterns were shown by memory cells. Freshly isolated PBMCs were used for most assays because CXCR3 expression partially decreased after cryopreservation. Because surface CD5, which has been linked to self-reactivity in mice, was comparable between naive subsets, TCR interaction strength was also inferred from TRB CDR3 physicochemical properties. Repertoire diversity was comparably high in both naive subsets but much lower in memory CD8+ T cells.

As for this clonotype: No antigen is known for it.

The CDR3 spans 15 residues, from the cysteine through the phenylalanine. No DNA accompanies this entry. The CDR1 and CDR2 encoded by the germline V gene are SGHTA and FQGNSA. Each CD8+ T cell subset was flow-sorted in triplicate, with approximately 300,000 cells per subset placed directly into RLT lysis buffer. Standard density gradient centrifugation was used to isolate peripheral blood mononuclear cells from buffy coats. Total RNA was extracted from sorted cells using an RNeasy Mini Kit. The listed sequencing device is NextSeq 550. The Human TCR Profiling Kit (MiLaboratory) was used to prepare UMI-labeled 5' RACE TRB cDNA libraries. cDNA synthesis used the entire amount of extracted RNA, and PCR amplification then used the entire amount of cDNA produced. Libraries were prepared in parallel using an identical number of PCR cycles. The study's processing was this. About 53,000 +/- 10,000 unique UMI-labeled TRB cDNA molecules per library were extracted with MIGEC and MiXCR, with at least two reads per UMI required. On average, each library contained approximately 40,000 +/- 10,000 functional in-frame TRB CDR3 nucleotide clonotypes without stop codons. After downsampling to 5000 UMI-labeled TRB molecules per sample, diversity metrics such as normalized Shannon-Wiener and Chao1 were calculated in VDJtools. For the central five CDR3 residues, VDJtools calculated physicochemical properties weighted by clonotype size, namely interaction energy, strength, volume and Kidera factor 4. With the reads reprocessed by TCRdb, a single entry stands for each CDR3 protein sequence and no DNA is reported. TCRdb's processing, not the study's, gives the V and J calls here. The table held for this sample gives 45,000 or so distinct CDR3 sequences. The ten most abundant clones make up roughly 14% of the sample.

The chain couples TRBV7-2 to TRBJ2-3; TCRdb lists TRBD2, though no DNA is available to test this call. This sequence originates from a human donor in good health. Some clones in this sample may be carry-over from other donors' samples. Sequenced sample: memory CD8+ T cells from blood. The cell subset or site label on this specimen signifies: conventional CD8+ memory T cells (TMEM), sorted as controls. The CDR3 is CASSLLSGGVDTQYF. The CDR3, completed at both ends by the reference TRBV7-2 and TRBJ2-3 genes, gives the full variable domain GAGVSQSPSNKVTEKGKDVELRCDPISGHTALYWYRQSLGQGLEFLIYFQGNSAPDKSGLPSDRFSAERTGGSVSTLTIQRTQQEDSAVYLCASSLLSGGVDTQYFGPGTRLTVL.